The following is a T cell receptor (beta chain) sequence with its context. This may be a read error: a much more frequent sequence differs by one nucleotide. PBMCs numbering at least 6 million were isolated per sample. This entry belongs to a study of blood T cells in healthy people across ages. The germline gives CDR1 MGHDK, CDR2 SYGVNS. The CDR3 is 11 residues long. A second PCR of roughly 7 to 11 cycles used a sample-barcoded 5' primer and a J-beta primer mix. TCRdb independently ran MiXCR on the 5' RACE reads; one entry per CDR3 protein. The sample contains 730,000 or so distinct CDR3 sequences, more than 40% of which appear only once.

Sequenced material: blood. The sequence came from a woman aged 55-70 years in good health. The chain recombines TRBV25-1 with TRBJ2-5; no reliable D call. As DNA, the CDR3 is TGTGTCAGCACCCCAGGAGATGAGCAGTACTTC. Protein product: CVSTPGDEQYF.